This T cell receptor beta chain is from a study of CD8+CD57+ T cells in acquired aplastic anemia. Background on the study: DNA from sorted CD4+ and CD8+ cells averaged 3.2 ug. The study obtained 9 million to 11 million reads on average for CD4+ cells from healthy donors. Study conclusions and caveats: Patients had twenty-nine CD8+ CDR3 sequences in common with controls (the shared set).

It was genomic DNA that served as the template for profiling TCR beta VDJ and CDR3. TCRdb used MiXCR to reprocess the reads, holding one entry per CDR3 protein. The top ten clones hold roughly 2.6% of a sample with 100,000 to 150,000 distinct CDR3 sequences, 48% of them seen once. This clonotype was observed many times. Its antigen is not known. Trimming removed 4 bases from V and 6 bases from J; junction bases left unmatched: 8. Germline V lookup: CDR1 SGDLS, CDR2 YYNGEE. There are 14 residues in the CDR3. The chain employs TRBV9 and TRBJ2-7; 9 positions agree with TRBD1. What was sequenced was sorted CD4+, CD8+, or CD8+CD57+ T cells (not recorded which) from PBMCs. The receptor comes from a human donor in good health, serving as a control. DNA for the CDR3: TGTGCCAGCAGCCCTCAGACAGGGGGGCGCGAGCAGTACTTC. Its translation is CASSPQTGGREQYF.